What follows is one T cell receptor beta chain and its context. The antigen remains unidentified. The data derive from a study of cytomegalovirus exposure and HLA in healthy donors. Study-wide findings and caveats: For TCR beta chains, V- and J-gene trimming was later linked to a missense DCLRE1C variant. Cytomegalovirus status was reportedly diagnosed by the classifier with high sensitivity and specificity. A list of around 160 TCR beta chains associated with cytomegalovirus was given.

Primers: 60 Vbeta forward and 13 Jbeta reverse. Some clones are missing from TCRdb's copy, which holds only in-frame ones; the method was immunoSEQ multiplex PCR. The sample records about 120,000 clones, about three quarters being singletons. Looked up from germline, CDR1 is SEHNR and CDR2 is FQNEAQ (reference sequence). This CDR3 comprises 15 residues. V lost 5 bases to trimming and J lost 5 bases; unmatched junction nucleotides: 9. Donors had nominal health at sampling but likely had unrecorded immune exposures. What was sequenced was PBMCs. The chain uses TRBV7-9 and TRBJ2-5; TRBD2 aligns across 9 bases. This TCR was recovered from a female donor in good health and CMV-seronegative. CDR3 sequence (DNA): TGTGCCAGCAGCCCCCTTAGCGGGGGAATGGAGACCCAGTACTTC. Amino acids: CASSPLSGGMETQYF.